The rows below give T cell receptor beta chains drawn from one sample of a study of blood T cell repertoires in COVID-19. Sequencing was performed with immunoSEQ multiplex PCR; in TCRdb, only in-frame clones are kept and a portion is missing. The table lists about 96,000 clones, roughly 90% of them singletons. The specimen sequenced was peripheral blood. All receptors derive from a human donor with COVID-19, enrolled during active disease. The donor label of this sample is uncertain. CDR3s leave out the opening cysteine and the closing phenylalanine or tryptophan. The listing skips clone size in some rows; elsewhere it reads once, few, many or a size class.

v_call clone_size cdr3_aa
TRBV2 - ASSEWSSYNSPLH
TRBV27 - ASSLPPQETQY
TRBV11-3 - ASSSLNPGRQDNEQF
TRBV19 few ASSLGTEETQY
TRBV5-1 - ASSLDLEDFYGYT
TRBV5-6 - ASSLVGRNEKLF
TRBV2 - ASRDGGGGYEQY
TRBV6-5 - ASWTGASPLH
TRBV7-8 - ASRPKTTNEKLF
TRBV5-6 - ASSPGAGTGKQGYT
TRBV25-1 - ASSESGDRLVGQF
TRBV19 - ASSPWTDHEQY
TRBV28 - ASSSLITGSYNEQF
TRBV2 - ASRHAGEETQY
TRBV11-3 - ASSQSDGGLTEAF
TRBV18 - ASSPLAGDYEQY
TRBV5-4 - ASSLLAGAGNEQF
TRBV5-1 - ASSGPSGGYT
TRBV5-1 - ASSQGLSPGTQY
TRBV5-1 - ASSLKGDTEAF
TRBV3-1/TRBV3-2 - ASSRLAGGFAASYEQY
TRBV13 - ASRREGASYEQY
TRBV19 - ASSLTRNEQF